This is a list of T cell receptor beta chains from one sample in a study of human T cells and chemical hapten exposure. TCRdb ran MiXCR on the RACE reads and lists one entry per CDR3 protein. The sample lists 80,000 to 100,000 distinct CDR3 sequences; roughly 8.5% were seen once. Sequencing input: whole blood. Receptor source: a female donor in good health. Some clones in this sample may be carry-over from other donors' samples. Both conserved end residues are part of each CDR3. The order of the fields is clone size, J gene, V gene, D gene, CDR3 DNA, CDR3 protein. D genes are given only for firm matches. The size field is filled for only some rows; it gives once, few, many or a size class.

NA | TRBJ2-1 | TRBV28 | NA | TGTGTCAGCAGTTTCTGGGGCAATGAGCAGTTCTTC | CVSSFWGNEQFF
NA | TRBJ2-3 | TRBV6-5 | TRBD2 | TGTGCCAGCAGACTAGCGGGAGGTTCAGATACGCAGTATTTT | CASRLAGGSDTQYF
NA | TRBJ2-3 | TRBV6-6 | NA | TGTGCCAGCAGGGTAATGAAGACAGATACGCAGTATTTT | CASRVMKTDTQYF
few | TRBJ1-5 | TRBV28 | NA | TGTGCCAGCAGCATAGCAGTTAGCAATCAGCCCCAGCATTTT | CASSIAVSNQPQHF
many | TRBJ2-2 | TRBV12-3/TRBV12-4 | NA | TGTGCCAGCAGTTTAGGAGACAGCAGGGACACCGGGGAGCTGTTTTTT | CASSLGDSRDTGELFF
few | TRBJ2-7 | TRBV20-1 | TRBD2 | TGCAGTGCTAGAGAACCCCGGACTAGCGGGCCAGCCTACGAGCAGTACTTC | CSAREPRTSGPAYEQYF
few | TRBJ2-1 | TRBV4-2 | NA | TGTGCCAGCAGCCAAGATAAAATGGGGGTGACCTACAATGAGCAGTTCTTC | CASSQDKMGVTYNEQFF
many | TRBJ1-4 | TRBV20-1 | NA | TGCAGTGCTTGGGCCTCCCTAGCTAATGAAAAACTGTTTTTT | CSAWASLANEKLFF
NA | TRBJ2-1 | TRBV3-1 | NA | TGTGCCAGCAGCCACAGAACAGGGAACTCTGAGCAGTTCTTC | CASSHRTGNSEQFF
few | TRBJ2-1 | TRBV5-1 | TRBD2 | TGCGCCAGCAGCTTGGTCGGGAGGGCCTGGGACAATGAGCAGTTCTTC | CASSLVGRAWDNEQFF
many | TRBJ1-4 | TRBV20-1 | NA | TGCAGTGCTAGAGTTGAGGAAAAACTGTTTTTT | CSARVEEKLFF